This section outlines one T cell receptor (beta chain) sequence together with its context. Its antigen specificity is not known. No much larger clone exists at a distance of one base, and base qualities are not known. This entry is derived from a study of shared clonotypes between healthy human individuals (dated by TCRdb to 2018 to 2020). With regard to the full study: A couple of women and a few men aged 18 to 49 years were included in the cohort. Per donor, three plates each were used for CD4 naive and CD4 memory, two for CD8 naive, and one for CD8 memory. The study deeply sequenced blood TCR repertoires of roughly five healthy adults to estimate repertoire size and the extent of clonotype sharing between individuals. Different laboratories and diverse techniques were used to prepare libraries and sequence TCR repertoires, to increase sequencing depth and limit assay-specific biases. Per donor, leukapheresis produced somewhere between about 0.9 and 9 billion PBMCs.

CD8 naive samples consisted of CD45RO-negative cells that were positively selected for CCR7, yielding a CD45RA+CCR7+ population without TemRA cells. Healthy HIV-negative adults with no recently reported acute infections or vaccinations were included as donors. Every donor was a Caucasian adult living in Nashville, Tennessee, USA. After blood collection by leukapheresis, PBMCs were isolated using Ficoll-Histopaque density gradient centrifugation and then cryopreserved in the vapor phase of liquid nitrogen. Analytical flow cytometry was used to check the purity and quantity of every magnetically sorted T cell population. Genomic DNA was isolated from each sorted fraction and quantified by UV absorbance on a Nanodrop 2000c. The germline V gene specifies KGHSH as CDR1 and LQKENI as CDR2. V lost 2 bases and J lost 0 bases; the stretch between them is 11 bases long. Its CDR3 holds 16 amino acids, cysteine through phenylalanine. Only the CDR3 portion is preserved as DNA: 48 bases, with reading frame beginning at the first base.

Using the deep immunoSEQ assay, TCR CDR3 regions were amplified from genomic DNA by multiplex PCR. Extracted genomic DNA from each cell subset was spread evenly across all wells of several immunoSEQ 96-well plates, with each plate serving as a replicate. For sorted subsets, approximately 190 ng of genomic DNA, equivalent to 25,000 to 35,000 T cell genomes, went into each replicate PCR. The purified libraries were quantified using a Qubit 3.0 fluorometer, sized with a Bioanalyzer 2100, and then quantified again using the KAPA Library Quantification kit. A separate single-read 150-cycle Illumina NextSeq 550 flow cell was used to sequence each immunoSEQ 96-well plate. Per the original workflow: Because the immunoSEQ output included only junctional sequences and no quality scores, the filtering could not be the same as the filtering used for full-length reads. To assign V/J genes and CDR3, sequences were annotated against IMGT germline references using PyIR, a Python wrapper for IgBLAST v1.9. Any read was removed if the V/J assignment was weak (E-value above 1e-6), the CDR3 was missing, or the read contained stop codons, out-of-frame junctions, or ambiguous translated residues. V3J clonotypes were defined as sequences sharing the same inferred V gene, J gene, and CDR3 amino acid sequence. Percentage overlap between repertoires was calculated by dividing the number of shared unique clonotypes by the size of the smaller repertoire. Repertoire richness was assessed with RTK rarefaction, the Chao1 estimator, and Recon v2.1 estimates of unobserved clonotypes. For all TCRbeta clonotypes obtained by the gDNA method from a handful of donors, generation probabilities were computed with OLGA. TCRdb's version of the immuneACCESS table is confined to in-frame rearrangements and falls short of the full clone set. An unresolved V gene accounts for under half of the shortfall where checked; the remainder is of unknown origin. V and J calls plus clone size are reproduced from that table; the DNA served to infer D and trimming. Here the sample has hundreds of thousands of clones; roughly 95% occur a single time. The top ten clonotypes cover over 0.095% of the sample.

Broader findings and caveats from the paper: Naive subsets generally had larger estimated clonotype richness than memory subsets. The genetic and exposure-history diversity represented was limited by the small number of donors. Compared with non-shared clonotypes, clonotypes shared by all four sorted-subset donors had higher generation probabilities. About 5% of naive CD4, 3% to 3.5% of naive CD8, around 2.3% of memory CD4, and around 0.42% of memory CD8 clonotypes were shared across a few donors. Sampling was restricted to blood, and TCR repertoires in tissue are likely to differ from TCR repertoires in blood. Pairwise subsampling led to the expectation that sequencing depth would affect the degree of clonotype sharing among donors. Rarefaction of sorted-subset datasets indicated incomplete sequencing despite the large sequencing depth.

The chain joins TRBV18 to TRBJ1-5, with TRBD1 as a weak D call on 5 bases. The source material was naive CD8+ T cells sorted from blood. The cell subset or site tag for this specimen amounts to: CD45RA+CCR7+. The source is a woman aged 25 to 39 in good health. CDR3 sequence: CASSPGDPYSNQPQHF. The DNA sequence is TGTGCCAGCTCACCAGGGGACCCCTATAGCAATCAGCCCCAGCATTTT. This CDR3, with the reference TRBV18 and TRBJ1-5 proteins standing in past its ends, gives the full variable domain NAGVMQNPRHLVRRRGQEARLRCSPMKGHSHVYWYRQLPEEGLKFMVYLQKENIIDESGMPKERFSAEFPKEGPSILRIQQVVRGDSAAYFCASSPGDPYSNQPQHFGDGTRLSIL.